The 18 T cell receptor beta chains given below trace back to one sample, sequenced in a study of blood T cell repertoires in COVID-19 (TCRdb year 2020). Libraries were built with the immunoSEQ multiplex PCR assay. In its TCRdb copy, this immuneACCESS table keeps in-frame sequences only and misses some clones. Where compared with another copy, unresolved V genes explain less than half of these, and the others have no known cause. The sample yields fewer than 90,000 clones; over 65% were counted once. The top ten clones comprise roughly 50% of the sample. The source material was peripheral blood. All receptors derive from a human donor in a cohort sampled during active COVID-19.

The table lists this clone with a few counts. The chain recombines TRBV6-5 with TRBJ1-4; D is perhaps TRBD1 (6 bases). This CDR3 region has 14 residues. The germline V gene has CDR1 MNHEY and CDR2 SVGAGI. V was cut by 4 bases and J by 6 bases, with 12 bases left in between. The CDR3: CASSSTGSDEKLFF. In DNA form, the CDR3 reads TGTGCCAGCAGTTCGACAGGATCTGATGAAAAACTGTTTTTT.

This clone turned up a few times. The chain couples TRBV7-2 to TRBJ2-2; D gene uncertain. The germline V gene has CDR1 SGHTA and CDR2 FQGNSA. Trimming took off 5 bases at V and 0 bases at J, with 4 bases between the two ends. The CDR3 consists of 13 residues. Here the CDR3 reads CASSATNTGELFF. In DNA form, the CDR3 reads TGTGCCAGCAGCGCTACGAACACCGGGGAGCTGTTTTTT.

V usage is TRBV7-9 and J usage is TRBJ2-1; 12 nucleotides match TRBD2. The germline V gene has CDR1 SEHNR and CDR2 FQNEAQ (reference sequence). Losses at the gene ends were 5 bases for V and 6 bases for J; bases not matched to a gene: 5. This CDR3 comprises 15 residues. The CDR3 protein is CASSPSGRAINEQFF. The CDR3 nucleotides read TGTGCCAGCAGCCCTAGCGGGAGGGCGATCAATGAGCAGTTCTTC.

The J gene is TRBJ2-2, the V gene TRBV4-3, with unresolved D. The CDR3 totals 14 residues. CDR1 is LGHNA, CDR2 YSLEER, per germline. V shed 0 bases and J shed 6 bases, with 8 bases lying between them. The CDR3 spells CASSQDHLAGELFF. CDR3 in DNA: TGCGCCAGCAGCCAAGACCACTTGGCCGGGGAGCTGTTTTTT.

This clone is large in the sample. The rearrangement joins TRBV29-1 to TRBJ1-2, with unresolved D. Germline CDR1 reads SQVTM; CDR2 reads ANQGSEA. Between the trimmed V and J ends, which lost 1 base and 8 bases, there was a span of 11 bases. The CDR3 sequence is 12 residues long. CDR3 nucleotide sequence: TGCAGCGTTGAAGCTCCCGGGGTAGGCTACACCTTC. Translated: CSVEAPGVGYTF.

V usage is TRBV7-8 and J usage is TRBJ2-4; D possibly corresponds to TRBD2 (5 bases). Trimming removed 5 bases from V and 0 bases from J, with 8 bases in between. Germline values: CDR1 SGHVS, CDR2 FQNEAQ. The CDR3 totals 14 residues. The CDR3 DNA is TGTGCCAGCAGCCTCCGGGAAGCCAAAAACATTCAGTACTTC. It translates to CASSLREAKNIQYF.

The CDR3 here is CASSAPGLAGGSTGELFF. The DNA for the CDR3 is TGTGCCAGCAGCGCCCCGGGACTAGCGGGAGGTAGCACCGGGGAGCTGTTTTTT. J is TRBJ2-2 and V is TRBV7-3; 15 nucleotides match TRBD2. V shed 5 bases and J 4 bases; nucleotides not matched to a gene: 8. The CDR3 totals 18 residues. CDR1 is SGHTA, CDR2 FQGTGA, per germline.

The chain links TRBV3-1 (or the pseudogene TRBV3-2) to TRBJ2-3, with 10 positions matching TRBD2. The CDR3 consists of 15 residues. V was pared by 7 bases and J by 8 bases, with 12 bases of the junction left unmatched. The germline V gene encodes CDR1 LGHDT and CDR2 YNNKEL (reference sequence). CDR3 bases: TGTGCCAGCATCCGGGGGGTAGCGGGAGGTCGTACGCAGTATTTT. Translating it yields CASIRGVAGGRTQYF.

This sequence joins TRBV4-2 and TRBJ2-3; D gene uncertain. Germline CDR1 is LGHNA and CDR2 is YNFKEQ. This CDR3 is built from 13 residues. The ends were cut back, 2 bases at V and 4 bases at J, with 7 bases in the middle. CDR3 residues: CASSQFQSDTQYF. CDR3 DNA: TGTGCCAGCAGCCAATTCCAGTCAGATACGCAGTATTTT.

The chain has TRBV4-1 and TRBJ2-1; 10 positions agree with TRBD2. Trimming removed 4 bases from V and 8 bases from J; junction bases left unmatched: 11. From germline, CDR1 is MGHRA and CDR2 YSYEKL. This CDR3 has 16 residues. Here the CDR3 reads CASSPKLAGPVDEQFF. CDR3 in DNA: TGCGCCAGCAGCCCCAAACTAGCGGGGCCAGTAGATGAGCAGTTCTTC.

This clone was detected a few times. The chain employs TRBV19 and TRBJ2-5; TRBD2 agrees at 8 bases. CDR1 and CDR2 (germline): LNHDA, SQIVND (reference sequence). The CDR3 runs 17 residues. The ends lost 4 bases at V and 0 bases at J; junction bases unmatched: 10. The CDR3 is CASSRGRIAGYQETQYF. The CDR3 nucleotides read TGTGCCAGTAGTAGAGGGAGGATAGCGGGGTACCAAGAGACCCAGTACTTC.

The rearrangement joins TRBV24-1 to TRBJ2-3; 13 nucleotides line up with TRBD2. The CDR3 consists of 16 residues. The germline gives CDR1 KGHDR, CDR2 SFDVKD. The J segment lost 5 bases and the V segment lost 2 bases, leaving 3 bases of the junction unmatched. CDR3 protein: CATSDSTSGRIDTQYF. Written as DNA, the CDR3 is TGTGCCACCAGTGATTCGACTAGCGGGAGGATAGATACGCAGTATTTT.

The gene calls are TRBV6-5 and TRBJ1-2; D unresolved. The germline gives CDR1 MNHEY, CDR2 SVGAGI. The CDR3 has 16 amino acids. Trimming left V 4 bases short and J 11 bases short, with 26 bases between. The CDR3 nucleotides read TGTGCCAGCAGTTCGTCTAGGGAGTTCGCCCGAAATCATTACACCTTC. Its translation is CASSSSREFARNHYTF.

The sample holds one count of this clone. The chain joins TRBV5-1 to TRBJ2-2, with D possibly TRBD1 on 6 matching bases. V lost 4 bases and J lost 0, with 10 bases in between. In germline, CDR1 is SGHRS, CDR2 YFSETQ. This CDR3 is built from 15 residues. CDR3: CASSQKGANTGELFF. For the CDR3, the DNA is TGCGCCAGCAGCCAAAAGGGGGCGAACACCGGGGAGCTGTTTTTT.

The chain combines TRBV5-1 with TRBJ2-7; tentative D call: TRBD2 (5 bases). The CDR3 consists of 13 residues. V shed 3 bases and J shed 5 bases, with 12 bases lying between them. Germline CDR1 is SGHRS and CDR2 is YFSETQ. Here the CDR3 DNA reads TGCGCCAGCAGCTCGGGGAGTACGGACGAGCAGTACTTC. Protein product: CASSSGSTDEQYF. Together with reference TRBV5-1 and TRBJ2-7, the CDR3 gives the full variable domain: KAGVTQTPRYLIKTRGQQVTLSCSPISGHRSVSWYQQTPGQGLQFLFEYFSETQRNKGNFPGRFSGRQFSNSRSEMNVSTLELGDSALYLCASSSGSTDEQYFGPGTRLTVT.

This rearrangement joins TRBV7-3 to TRBJ2-3; 8 nucleotides match TRBD1. The germline CDR1 and CDR2 sequences are SGHTA and FQGTGA. V gave up 3 bases and J gave up 3 bases; unmatched junction bases: 5. The CDR3 extends over 15 amino acids. CDR3: CASSFLTGGTDTQYF. For the CDR3, the DNA is TGTGCCAGCAGCTTTCTAACAGGGGGAACAGATACGCAGTATTTT.

This rearrangement joins TRBV5-1 to TRBJ2-5, with D perhaps matching TRBD1 (5 bases). The V gene's germline CDR1 is SGHRS and CDR2 YFSETQ. The CDR3 contains 17 residues. Trimming left V 0 bases short and J 4 bases short, with 19 bases between. CDR3 protein: CASSLAQGGRLGETQYF. CDR3 nucleotides: TGCGCCAGCAGCTTGGCCCAGGGCGGTCGGTTGGGAGAGACCCAGTACTTC.

V gene TRBV7-2 combines with J gene TRBJ2-1, with 11 bases aligning to TRBD2. The V and J ends lost 0 bases and 5 bases, in that order; junction bases with no gene match: 3. Germline values: CDR1 SGHTA, CDR2 FQGNSA. The CDR3 sequence is 16 residues long. CDR3 protein: CASSLAGTSGDNEQFF. CDR3 coding DNA: TGTGCCAGCAGCTTAGCCGGGACTAGCGGAGACAATGAGCAGTTCTTC.